This section outlines one T cell receptor beta chain sequence together with its context. Which antigen it targets is not known. Per-nucleotide qualities are absent, and no much larger clonotype sits a single base away. The sample comes from a study of cytomegalovirus exposure and HLA in healthy donors (TCRdb year 2017). In terms of the full investigation: According to a later analysis, one platform produced both the approximately 110 validation repertoires and the approximately 660 repertoires of the first cohort. The study was designed to test whether signatures of past pathogen exposure could be identified by cataloging public T cell receptors. In addition to the first cohort of 650 to 800 subjects, a separate validation cohort of 120 different subjects was used. The study combined high-throughput TCR immunosequencing, statistical association of individual TCRs with disease status, and machine learning to predict cytomegalovirus infection status.

From cysteine to phenylalanine, the CDR3 is 17 amino acids long. CDR3 DNA is the only sequence kept; it has 51 bases, read in frame from the first base. In the germline V gene, CDR1 corresponds to MGHRA and CDR2 to YSYEKL. V and J lose 1 base and 6 bases, and a span of 20 bases separates them. Library prep was done by the immunoSEQ multiplex PCR assay. The paper's processing steps were these. To diagnose cytomegalovirus status from the catalog of TCR beta chain sequences, a statistical classification framework was built. Drawn from immuneACCESS, this table holds only the in-frame rearrangements with V and J called that TCRdb kept. Clones are partly lost; checked studies trace under half to an unresolved V gene and leave the rest unexplained. V and J calls plus clone size are reproduced from that table; the DNA served to infer D and trimming. Present in this sample are 150,000 to 200,000 clones, about 81% of which were seen just once. The ten largest clones take up around 1.2% of the sample.

Separate from the approximately 690-subject first cohort, the validation cohort of roughly 120 subjects was the group to which the donors belonged. The paper's findings and limits, for the study overall: The authors suggested that the approach could potentially be generalized to other disease states and immunological phenotypes. Subsequent analysis determined that TCRs grouped into clusters in the first cohort also showed a tendency toward co-occurrence across the roughly 110 validation repertoires, and about 93% of cluster scores exceeded 0. A later analysis lacked HLA typing for the validation cohort, so it scored co-occurrence in that cohort across all 110 or so repertoires. A total of fewer than 200 TCR beta chains were listed by the study as associated with cytomegalovirus. The classifier was reported to diagnose cytomegalovirus status with high specificity and sensitivity in both the original and validation cohorts. While some public TCRs were present in many individuals, most TCR sequences turned up only very rarely across donors. A few of the identified cytomegalovirus-associated TCR beta chains were confirmed in vitro to be specific for cytomegalovirus antigens.

The TCR sequence derives from a woman between 25 and 40 years old in good health and CMV-seronegative. The chain uses TRBV4-1 and TRBJ2-3, with TRBD2 tentatively as D gene (6 bases match). Input material: PBMCs. The bases are TGCGCCAGCAGCCAAGTTACTAGCCGAAGTAAGGTGGATACGCAGTATTTT. The translation is CASSQVTSRSKVDTQYF.